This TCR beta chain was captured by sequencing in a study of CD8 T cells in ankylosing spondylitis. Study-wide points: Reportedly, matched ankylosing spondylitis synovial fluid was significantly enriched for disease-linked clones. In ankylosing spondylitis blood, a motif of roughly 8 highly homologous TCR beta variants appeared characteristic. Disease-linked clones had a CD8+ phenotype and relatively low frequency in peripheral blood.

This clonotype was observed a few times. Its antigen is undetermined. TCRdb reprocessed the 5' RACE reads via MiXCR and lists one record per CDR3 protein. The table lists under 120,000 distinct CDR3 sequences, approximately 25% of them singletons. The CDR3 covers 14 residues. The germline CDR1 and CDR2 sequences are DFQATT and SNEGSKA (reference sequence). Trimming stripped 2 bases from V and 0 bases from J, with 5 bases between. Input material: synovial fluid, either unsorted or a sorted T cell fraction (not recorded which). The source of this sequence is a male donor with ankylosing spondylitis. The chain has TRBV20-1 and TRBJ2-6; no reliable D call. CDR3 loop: CSARIISGANVLTF. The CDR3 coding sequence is TGCAGTGCTAGAATAATCTCTGGGGCCAACGTCCTGACTTTC.